This paragraph covers one T cell receptor (beta chain) sequence. The data stem from a study of T cell changes during pregnancy in multiple sclerosis. Profiling relied on immunoSEQ multiplex PCR, and the TCRdb table lists in-frame clones only, not all of them. This sample has about 30,000 clones; about 88% occur once, and the top ten carry about 6.9%. Trimming pared 1 base from V and 1 base from J, leaving 7 bases between. Germline V gene lookup returns CDR1 MNHNS and CDR2 SASEGT. The CDR3 extends over 15 amino acids. The source is a female donor with multiple sclerosis, enrolled in a pregnancy study. This chain joins TRBV6-1 and TRBJ1-4, with D uncertain. The material was CD8+ T cells from peripheral blood mononuclear cells, obtained in the second trimester of pregnancy. CDR3 sequence (DNA): TGTGCCAGCAGTGAAGAGGCAGGAACTAATGAAAAACTGTTTTTT. This sequence encodes CASSEEAGTNEKLFF.